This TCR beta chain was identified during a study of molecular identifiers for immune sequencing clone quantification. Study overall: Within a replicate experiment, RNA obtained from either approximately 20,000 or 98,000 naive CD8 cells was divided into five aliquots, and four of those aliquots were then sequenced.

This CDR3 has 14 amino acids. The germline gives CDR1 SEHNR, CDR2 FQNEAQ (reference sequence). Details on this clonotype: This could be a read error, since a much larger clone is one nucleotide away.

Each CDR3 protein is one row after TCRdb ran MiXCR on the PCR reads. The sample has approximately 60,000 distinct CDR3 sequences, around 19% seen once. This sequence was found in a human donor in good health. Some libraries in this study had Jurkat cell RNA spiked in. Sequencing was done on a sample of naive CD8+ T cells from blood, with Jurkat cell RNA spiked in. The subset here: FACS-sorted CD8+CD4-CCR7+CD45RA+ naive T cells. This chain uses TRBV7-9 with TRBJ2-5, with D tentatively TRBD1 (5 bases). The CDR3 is CTSSLWGDGETQYF. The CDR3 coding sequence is TGTACCAGCAGCTTATGGGGCGACGGGGAGACCCAGTACTTC.